These 14 T cell receptor beta chains were sequenced from one sample in a study of cytomegalovirus exposure and HLA in healthy donors. Measured with immunoSEQ multiplex PCR; TCRdb has only the in-frame clones, and not every one. The sample holds more than 300,000 clones; roughly 89% are singletons and the top ten take 0.75% to 0.85%. The sample comprised PBMCs. The receptors originated from a woman younger than 35 in good health and CMV-seronegative.

This chain connects TRBV9 to TRBJ2-3, with 7 bases identical to TRBD2. The CDR3 extends over 12 amino acids. Looked up from germline, CDR1 is SGDLS and CDR2 is YYNGEE. Trimming cost V 3 bases and J 6 bases; bases outside gene matches: 1. The CDR3 sequence is CASSGEGDTQYF. The DNA for the CDR3 is TGTGCCAGCAGCGGGGAGGGGGATACGCAGTATTTT.

The CDR3 loop is CASSPEPGQSYEQYF. CDR3 nucleotides: TGTGCCAGCAGCCCTGAACCCGGACAGTCCTACGAGCAGTACTTC. The chain combines TRBV5-4 with TRBJ2-7; possible D gene TRBD1, 6 bases. Trimming took off 4 bases at V and 1 base at J, with 15 bases between the two ends. Germline loops: CDR1 SGHNT, CDR2 YYREEE (reference sequence). This CDR3 is built from 15 residues.

There are many counts of this clone. This rearrangement joins TRBV18 to TRBJ1-3, with 8 bases that match TRBD1. The CDR3 length is 17 residues. J lost 0 bases, V lost 3 bases, and 7 bases had no gene match. From germline, CDR1 is KGHSH and CDR2 LQKENI. CDR3 region: CASSPPQGANSGNTIYF. The CDR3, as DNA: TGTGCCAGCTCACCCCCCCAGGGGGCCAACTCTGGAAACACCATATATTTT.

This clone was recorded a few times. The V and J genes are TRBV7-6 and TRBJ2-5; maybe TRBD2 (5 bases). This CDR3 comprises 13 residues. The V gene's germline CDR1 is SGHVS and CDR2 FNYEAQ. Trimming shortened V by 2 bases and J by 5 bases, and 9 bases separated the two germline ends. This CDR3 reads CASSLTRGETQYF. The CDR3 DNA follows: TGTGCCAGCAGCTTAACTCGCGGGGAGACCCAGTACTTC.

The rearrangement uses TRBV9 and TRBJ2-2; possible D gene TRBD1, 6 bases. The CDR3 sequence is 15 residues long. The ends were cut back, 1 base at V and 2 bases at J, with 9 bases in the middle. Germline V CDR1 and CDR2: SGDLS, YYNGEE. The CDR3 loop reads CASSVWTDNTGELFF. CDR3 DNA: TGTGCCAGCAGCGTATGGACAGACAACACCGGGGAGCTGTTTTTT.

CDR3 sequence: CASSVGDSRANYGYTF. The CDR3 bases are TGTGCCAGCAGCGTAGGGGACAGCCGAGCTAACTATGGCTACACCTTC. This chain uses TRBV9 with TRBJ1-2; TRBD1 matches at 7 bases. This CDR3 spans 16 amino acids. Per germline, CDR1 SGDLS and CDR2 YYNGEE. The V gene end was trimmed by 0 bases and the J gene end by 0 bases; junction bases not matched to a gene: 5.

J is TRBJ2-7 and V is TRBV7-8, with 8 bases identical to TRBD1. The trim removed 4 bases at V and 4 bases at J, leaving 12 bases unmatched. Germline V gives CDR1 SGHVS, CDR2 FQNEAQ. The CDR3 extends over 16 amino acids. Written as DNA, the CDR3 is TGTGCCAGCAGCTCACGGACAGGGACGGGTGTGTACGAGCAGTACTTC. It translates to CASSSRTGTGVYEQYF.

This chain connects TRBV19 to TRBJ1-5; possible D gene TRBD1, 6 bases. The V gene's germline CDR1 is LNHDA and CDR2 SQIVND (reference sequence). This CDR3 is built from 15 residues. V dropped 4 bases and J dropped 1 base, with 11 bases sitting between them. CDR3 bases: TGTGCCAGTAGTAGGGGGCCCCCCAGCAATCAGCCCCAGCATTTT. Its translation is CASSRGPPSNQPQHF.

The V gene is TRBV2, the J gene TRBJ1-5, with D uncertain. Germline CDR1 reads SNHLY; CDR2 reads FYNNEI. The V gene lost 2 bases and the J gene lost 5 bases, with 10 bases spanning the gap. CDR3 size: 14 residues. CDR3 sequence (DNA): TGTGCCAGCAGTGAATACCCTGCAGATCAGCCCCAGCATTTT. Translating it yields CASSEYPADQPQHF.

This chain joins TRBV28 and TRBJ1-4; TRBD1 is a possible D gene (6 bases). Trimming left V 2 bases short and J 8 bases short, with 12 bases between. CDR3 size: 14 residues. CDR1 and CDR2 from the germline V gene are MDHEN and SYDVKM. The CDR3 DNA sequence: TGTGCCAGCAGTTTAGGGGGCGGGTCGGAAAAACTGTTTTTT. It is translated as CASSLGGGSEKLFF.

The chain is built from TRBV2 and TRBJ2-1; D is unclear. Germline CDR1 and CDR2: SNHLY and FYNNEI. Trimming took off 8 bases at V and 0 bases at J, with 14 bases between the two ends. The CDR3 is 15 amino acids. CDR3 amino acids: CASAEMEDSYNEQFF. CDR3 bases: TGTGCCAGCGCGGAAATGGAAGACTCCTACAATGAGCAGTTCTTC. The variable domain in full, completed from reference TRBV2 and TRBJ2-1, reads EPEVTQTPSHQVTQMGQEVILRCVPISNHLYFYWYRQILGQKVEFLVSFYNNEISEKSEIFDDQFSVERPDGSNFTLKIRSTKLEDSAMYFCASAEMEDSYNEQFFGPGTRLTVL.

The V call is TRBV11-1, the J call TRBJ2-7; D is unresolved. CDR1 and CDR2 from the germline V gene are SGHAT and FQDESV (reference sequence). CDR3 length equals 11 residues. The V gene lost 5 bases and the J gene lost 4 bases, with 6 bases spanning the gap. The CDR3 DNA reads as TGTGCCAGCAGCAACTCGTACGAGCAGTACTTC. It is translated as CASSNSYEQYF.

The chain is built from TRBV28 and TRBJ1-5; 12 bases line up with TRBD1. The V gene's germline CDR1 is MDHEN and CDR2 SYDVKM. The trim removed 7 bases at V and 6 bases at J, leaving 13 bases unmatched. This CDR3 spans 17 amino acids. The CDR3 sequence is CASTGGGTGGLSQPQHF. Written as DNA, the CDR3 is TGTGCCAGCACGGGAGGGGGGACAGGGGGCTTGAGTCAGCCCCAGCATTTT.

This sequence joins TRBV28 and TRBJ2-7; a weak D match, TRBD1 (5 bases). The CDR3 totals 14 residues. The V and J ends lost 1 base and 2 bases respectively, with 9 bases between them. CDR1 is MDHEN and CDR2 is SYDVKM in the germline V gene. This chain's CDR3 is CASSLSQGTYEQYF. In nucleotides, the CDR3 is TGTGCCAGCAGTTTATCGCAGGGTACCTACGAGCAGTACTTC. Supplemented by reference TRBV28 and TRBJ2-7, the full variable domain reads DVKVTQSSRYLVKRTGEKVFLECVQDMDHENMFWYRQDPGLGLRLIYFSYDVKMKEKGDIPEGYSVSREKKERFSLILESASTNQTSMYLCASSLSQGTYEQYFGPGTRLTVT.